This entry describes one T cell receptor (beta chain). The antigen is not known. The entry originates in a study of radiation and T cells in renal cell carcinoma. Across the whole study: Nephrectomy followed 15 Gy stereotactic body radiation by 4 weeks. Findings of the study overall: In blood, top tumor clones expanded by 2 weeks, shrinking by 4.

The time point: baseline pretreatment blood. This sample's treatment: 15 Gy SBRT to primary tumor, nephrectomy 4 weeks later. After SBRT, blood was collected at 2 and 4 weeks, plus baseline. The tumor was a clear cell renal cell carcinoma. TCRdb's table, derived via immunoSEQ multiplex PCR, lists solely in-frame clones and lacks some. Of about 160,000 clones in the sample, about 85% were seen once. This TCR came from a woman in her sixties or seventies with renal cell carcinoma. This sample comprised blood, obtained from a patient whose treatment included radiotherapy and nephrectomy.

CDR3: CSVLFGLAAYNEQFF. DNA for the CDR3: TGCAGCGTTCTATTTGGACTAGCGGCGTACAATGAGCAGTTCTTC. The chain combines TRBV29-1 with TRBJ2-1; 10 bases are a match to TRBD2. This CDR3 is built from 15 residues. After removal of 5 bases from V and 4 bases from J, the junction contained 8 bases not matched to a gene. From germline, CDR1 is SQVTM and CDR2 ANQGSEA.